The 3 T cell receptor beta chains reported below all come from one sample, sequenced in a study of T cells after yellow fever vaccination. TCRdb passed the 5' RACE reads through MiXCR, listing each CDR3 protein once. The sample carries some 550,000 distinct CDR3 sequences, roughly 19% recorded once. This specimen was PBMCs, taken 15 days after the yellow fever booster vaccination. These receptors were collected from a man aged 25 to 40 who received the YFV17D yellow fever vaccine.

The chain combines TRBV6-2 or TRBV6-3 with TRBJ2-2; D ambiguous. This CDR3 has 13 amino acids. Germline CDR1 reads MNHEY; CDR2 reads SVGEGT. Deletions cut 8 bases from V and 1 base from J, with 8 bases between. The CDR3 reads CASFGENTGELFF. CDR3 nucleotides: TGTGCCAGCTTTGGGGAGAACACCGGGGAGCTGTTTTTT.

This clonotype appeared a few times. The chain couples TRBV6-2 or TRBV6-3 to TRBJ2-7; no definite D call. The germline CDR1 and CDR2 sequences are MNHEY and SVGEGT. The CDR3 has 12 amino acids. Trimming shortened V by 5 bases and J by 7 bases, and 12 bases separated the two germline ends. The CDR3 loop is CASSPPVREQYF. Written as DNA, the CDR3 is TGTGCCAGCAGTCCTCCAGTGAGGGAGCAGTACTTC.

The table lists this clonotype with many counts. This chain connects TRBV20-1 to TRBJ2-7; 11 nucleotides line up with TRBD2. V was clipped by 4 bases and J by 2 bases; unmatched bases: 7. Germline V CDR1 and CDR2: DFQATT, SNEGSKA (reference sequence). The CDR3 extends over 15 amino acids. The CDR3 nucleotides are TGCAGTGCTAATTTACCGGGACTAGCGGCCTACGAGCAGTACTTC. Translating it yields CSANLPGLAAYEQYF.